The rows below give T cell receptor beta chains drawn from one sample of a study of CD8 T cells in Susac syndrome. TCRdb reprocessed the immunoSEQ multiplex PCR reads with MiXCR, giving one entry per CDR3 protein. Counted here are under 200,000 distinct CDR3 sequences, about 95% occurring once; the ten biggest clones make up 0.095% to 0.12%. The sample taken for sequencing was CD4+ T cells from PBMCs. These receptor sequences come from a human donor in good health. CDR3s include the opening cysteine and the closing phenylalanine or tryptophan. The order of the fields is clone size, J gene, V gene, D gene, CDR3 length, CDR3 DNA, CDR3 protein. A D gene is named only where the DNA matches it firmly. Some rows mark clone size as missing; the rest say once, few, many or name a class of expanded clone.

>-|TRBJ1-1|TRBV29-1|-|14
TGCAGCTCCATGACAGGAACGGTAAACACTGAAGCTTTCTTT
CSSMTGTVNTEAFF
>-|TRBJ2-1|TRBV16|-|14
TGTGCCAGCAGCCAGCCCGCGAAGGGTAATGAGCAGTTCTTC
CASSQPAKGNEQFF
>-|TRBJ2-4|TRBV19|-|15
TGTGCCAGTAACGACGGACAGTTAGCCAAAAACATTCAGTACTTC
CASNDGQLAKNIQYF
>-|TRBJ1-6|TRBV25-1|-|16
TGTGCCAGCAGGGCCCCAAGACAGGCGGCGGATTCACCCCTCCACTTT
CASRAPRQAADSPLHF
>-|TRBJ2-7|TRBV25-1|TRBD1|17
TGTGCCAGCAGTGAAACTGGCAGGGGGATCCTATCCTACGAGCAGTACTTC
CASSETGRGILSYEQYF
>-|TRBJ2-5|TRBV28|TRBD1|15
TGTGCCAGCAGTTGGGGGACAGCTCCCCAAGAGACCCAGTACTTC
CASSWGTAPQETQYF
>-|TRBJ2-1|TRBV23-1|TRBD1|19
TGCGCCAGCAGTCCTATGGATCGGTCTGGGACAGTCTCCTACAATGAGCAGTTCTTC
CASSPMDRSGTVSYNEQFF
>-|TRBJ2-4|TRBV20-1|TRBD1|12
TGCAGTGCTAGGGGGACAGCAAACATTCAGTACTTC
CSARGTANIQYF
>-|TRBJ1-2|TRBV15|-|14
TGTGCCACCAGCAGAGTCAGGGCAGACTATGGCTACACCTTC
CATSRVRADYGYTF
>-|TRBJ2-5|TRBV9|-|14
TGTGCCAGCAGCGTAGGGGGGCTACAAGAGACCCAGTACTTC
CASSVGGLQETQYF
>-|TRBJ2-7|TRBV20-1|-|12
TGCAGTGCCGGGGACAAAGCCTACGAGCAGTACTTC
CSAGDKAYEQYF
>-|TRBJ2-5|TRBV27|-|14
TGTGCCAGCAGTTTTCGGGATAGGGAAGAGACCCAGTACTTC
CASSFRDREETQYF
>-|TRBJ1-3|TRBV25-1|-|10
TGTGCCAGCAGTGAGACCCGCATATATTTT
CASSETRIYF
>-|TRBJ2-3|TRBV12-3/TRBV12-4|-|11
TGTGCCAGCAGTGGTTCAGATACGCAGTATTTT
CASSGSDTQYF
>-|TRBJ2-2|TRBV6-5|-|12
TGTGCCAGCAGTTATAACACCGGGGAGCTGTTTTTT
CASSYNTGELFF
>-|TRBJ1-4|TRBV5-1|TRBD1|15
TGCGCCAGCAGCTCTACAGGGGTCCCAAATGAAAAACTGTTTTTT
CASSSTGVPNEKLFF
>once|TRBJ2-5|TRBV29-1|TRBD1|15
TGCAGCGACAAACCTTCAGGGGGATCGGGAGAGACCCAGTACTTC
CSDKPSGGSGETQYF
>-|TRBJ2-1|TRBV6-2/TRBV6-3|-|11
TGTGCCAGCAGTCAGAGTGATGAGCAGTTCTTC
CASSQSDEQFF
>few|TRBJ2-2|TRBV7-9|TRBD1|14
TGTGCCAGCAGCCGGGACAGAGACACCGGGGAGCTGTTTTTT
CASSRDRDTGELFF
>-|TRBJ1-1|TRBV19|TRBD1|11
TGTGCCAGTGGAAGGGGGCAACAGGCTTTCTTT
CASGRGQQAFF
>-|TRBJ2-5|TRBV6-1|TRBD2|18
TGTGCCAGCAGTGAACAACTAGCGGGGGGCCCTGAACAAGAGACCCAGTACTTC
CASSEQLAGGPEQETQYF
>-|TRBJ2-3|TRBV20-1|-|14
TGCAGTGCTACCGGCGGGAAGAGCACAGATACGCAGTATTTT
CSATGGKSTDTQYF
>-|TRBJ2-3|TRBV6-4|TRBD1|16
TGTGCCAGCAGTGACTCCTCGGGACAGGGTCTAGATACGCAGTATTTT
CASSDSSGQGLDTQYF
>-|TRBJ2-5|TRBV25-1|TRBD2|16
TGTGCCAGCAGTGCTTCGACTAGCGGGAGGGCCGAGACCCAGTACTTC
CASSASTSGRAETQYF
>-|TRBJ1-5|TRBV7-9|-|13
TGTGCCAGCAGCTTAGCCGATGAGCAGCCCCAGCATTTT
CASSLADEQPQHF
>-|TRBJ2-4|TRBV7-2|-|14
TGTGCCAGCAGCCTTCGGGGTGCCAAAAACATTCAGTACTTC
CASSLRGAKNIQYF
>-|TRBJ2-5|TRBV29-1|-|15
TGCAGCGTGGGCCGCGGTTCCGAGAGCTCGGAGACCCAGTACTTC
CSVGRGSESSETQYF
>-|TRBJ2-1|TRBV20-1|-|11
TGCAGTGCTAGGGGCAGCACCCTCAGTTGGTTC
CSARGSTLSWF
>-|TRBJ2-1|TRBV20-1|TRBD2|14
TGCAGTGCTAGGACGCGGGGGGTCTACAATGAGCAGTTCTTC
CSARTRGVYNEQFF
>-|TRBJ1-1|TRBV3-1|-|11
TGTGCCAGCAGCCAGGGAAGAGAAGCTTTCTTT
CASSQGREAFF
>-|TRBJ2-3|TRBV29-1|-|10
TGCAGCACCCGCCTGAATACGCAGTATTTT
CSTRLNTQYF
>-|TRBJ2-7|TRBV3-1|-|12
TGTGCCAGCAGCCAAGACTATATCCATCAGTACTTC
CASSQDYIHQYF
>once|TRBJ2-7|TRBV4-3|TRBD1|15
TGCGCCAGCAGCCAACCCGGACAGGGACCCTACGAGCAGTACTTC
CASSQPGQGPYEQYF
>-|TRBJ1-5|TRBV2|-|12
TGTGCCAGCAGTGGGCAAGGGGCGTCCCAGCATTTT
CASSGQGASQHF